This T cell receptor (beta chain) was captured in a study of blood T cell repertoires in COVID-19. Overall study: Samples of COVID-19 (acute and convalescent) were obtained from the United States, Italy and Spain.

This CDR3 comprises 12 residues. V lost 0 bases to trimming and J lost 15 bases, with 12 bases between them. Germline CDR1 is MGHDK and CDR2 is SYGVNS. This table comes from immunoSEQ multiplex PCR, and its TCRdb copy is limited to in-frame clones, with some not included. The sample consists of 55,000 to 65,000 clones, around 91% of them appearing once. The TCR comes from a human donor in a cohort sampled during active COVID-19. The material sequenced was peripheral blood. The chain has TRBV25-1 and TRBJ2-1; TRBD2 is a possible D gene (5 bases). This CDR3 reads CASSEYNRGPFF. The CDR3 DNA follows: TGTGCCAGCAGTGAATATAACAGAGGGCCGTTCTTC.